A single TCR beta chain is shown here with its context. This specimen belongs to a study of blood T cell repertoires in COVID-19. At the level of the study: T cells, B-cell-depleted T cells, or PBMCs provided the cDNA or gDNA that served as material.

Germline V lookup: CDR1 MGHRA, CDR2 YSYEKL. V was pared by 1 base and J by 8 bases, with 15 bases between. The CDR3 loop spans 15 amino acids. Clones were sequenced by immunoSEQ multiplex PCR, and TCRdb holds only the in-frame ones, with some missing. The table lists roughly 150,000 clones, more than 75% of them singletons. The rearrangement links TRBV4-1 to TRBJ2-1; tentatively, D is TRBD2 (5 bases). The TCR sequence derives from a woman between 45 and 60 years old with COVID-19, enrolled during active disease. Sequences were obtained from peripheral blood. The CDR3 loop reads CASSQGGSVIDEQFF. Written as DNA, the CDR3 is TGCGCCAGCAGCCAAGGAGGGTCTGTCATCGATGAGCAGTTCTTC.